This T cell receptor (beta chain) was identified during a study of OX40 agonist ivuxolimab in advanced cancers. Only in-frame clones appear in the TCRdb table, and some are missing; sequencing was by immunoSEQ multiplex PCR. Counted here are about 65,000 clones, about 89% occurring once; the ten biggest clones make up roughly 1.9%. The CDR3 extends over 14 amino acids. Germline-derived CDR1 and CDR2 are MNHEY and SMNVEV (reference sequence). V was shortened by 2 bases and J by 7 bases, with 14 bases between the two germline ends. The TCR originated in an adult with an advanced solid tumor such as melanoma, head and neck, liver or kidney cancer. J is TRBJ2-5 and V is TRBV27; D might be TRBD1 or TRBD2, each matching 5 bases. The sample here was CD4+ or CD8+ T cells sorted from blood, taken in a trial of the OX40 agonist ivuxolimab. In DNA form, the CDR3 reads TGTGCCAGCAGTTTAGCCACGGGGCCGGGGACCCAGTACTTC. This encodes CASSLATGPGTQYF.